This TCR beta chain was captured in a study of control samples from healthy donors and cancer patients. The germline gives CDR1 MDHEN, CDR2 SYDVKM. The CDR3 has 19 amino acids. J was trimmed by 0 bases and V by 4 bases; bases with no gene match: 11. Repertoires were generated with immunoSEQ multiplex PCR, while TCRdb's copy carries only in-frame clones and drops some. Among around 50,000 clones listed, 70% to 90% were seen once. The sequenced sample consisted of PBMCs. The chain employs TRBV28 and TRBJ1-5, with TRBD1 matching over 11 bases. The sequence derives from a woman aged 50 to 60 with lung cancer. The CDR3 reads CASSSLRDRGEYSNQPQHF. In nucleotides, the CDR3 is TGTGCCAGCAGTTCACTGAGGGACAGGGGGGAATATAGCAATCAGCCCCAGCATTTT.